This T cell receptor beta chain came from a study of T cell clones after liver transplantation (dated by TCRdb to between 2018 and 2020). Study-level background: ITN030ST, the source of the samples, was a randomized trial that attempted immunosuppression withdrawal within 2 years of liver transplantation. Donor-reactive T cell clones were identified by TCRbeta sequencing after a pre-transplant mixed lymphocyte reaction and then tracked in post-transplant blood. Three of the eight recipients were HCV-positive; the others were transplanted for non-autoimmune, non-viral indications. Tolerance meant complete immunosuppression withdrawal for at least one year without liver enzymes rising beyond twice the upper limit of normal. Third party-reactive TCRbeta sequences were also identified from pre-transplant MLRs to serve as an antigen-independent comparator for donor-reactive sequences. The study cohort included 8 liver transplant recipients, of whom 3 were classified as tolerant and 5 as non-tolerant. Subjects received no induction therapy and standard immunosuppression until randomization at 12-24 months post-transplant. Blood samples were collected pre-transplant, pre-randomization before withdrawal, and post-randomization after either full withdrawal or failed withdrawal. What the study reported, not specific to this receptor: Low numbers of available donor cells limited the measurable donor-reactive repertoire in a couple of subjects. Donor-reactive sequences decreased more than third party-reactive sequences, which suggests partial antigen-specific deletion that was not related to withdrawal success. Circulating donor-reactive CD4 TCRbeta sequences fell significantly post-transplant in 5 of 8 subjects, irrespective of tolerance or HCV status. Because no allograft tissue specimens were available, donor-reactive T cells may have migrated into the graft instead of being deleted. Once repertoire turnover was taken into account, donor-reactive detection showed a significant reduction for CD4 in 7 of 8 subjects and for CD8 in 8 of 8. The conclusions were preliminary, being limited by small, heterogeneous patient numbers and by non-standardized post-transplant time points.

The germline V gene supplies CDR1 SGHRS and CDR2 YFSETQ. V and J are truncated by 2 bases and 1 base respectively, leaving an intervening sequence of 6 bases. The CDR3 runs 13 residues from the cysteine to the phenylalanine. Only the CDR3 part of the read is kept: 39 bases, read in frame from the first base. This clone occurred a few times. What this receptor recognizes is not known. Qualities for individual bases were not recorded, and no much larger clone is one base off. The time point label corresponds to: pre-transplant. Thawed unstimulated PBMCs were stained for CD3, CD4 and CD8 and FACS-sorted into CD3+CD4+ and CD3+CD8+ populations. Each of the 8 studied subjects was randomized to immunosuppression withdrawal. The Qiagen DNeasy Blood and Tissue Kit was used for isolation of genomic DNA. Using immunoSEQ, frozen genomic DNA was subjected to high-throughput TCRbeta CDR3 sequencing, a process that included PCR amplification, mapping, bias correction and internal controls. Per the source publication's procedure: Only productive rearrangements were retained, and each unique TCRbeta sequence was defined by its CDR3 nucleotide sequence together with its V and J gene. For a sequence to be called donor-reactive, it needed a frequency of at least 0.01% and at least 5-fold expansion in CFSE-low cells compared with unstimulated pre-transplant cells. Minimum frequency thresholds were set for each subject based on the unstimulated sample with the lowest template count, ensuring at least 90% detection power. Jensen-Shannon divergence between the top 1000 TCRbeta sequences post- versus pre-transplant served as the measure of repertoire turnover. Two-sided Fisher's exact tests were used to test for changes in how often donor-reactive sequences were detected. TCRdb's version of the immuneACCESS table is confined to in-frame rearrangements and falls short of the full clone set. An unresolved V gene accounts for under half of the shortfall where checked; the remainder is of unknown origin. V and J calls and clone size are given by that table; D and trimming were obtained from the DNA. For this sample there are 20,000 to 30,000 clones; around 63% appear just once. Clones ranked in the top ten supply approximately 3% of the sample.

This TCR was sampled from a human donor who received a liver transplant. The chain is assembled from TRBV5-1 and TRBJ1-1; the D gene lacks a confident call. The material sequenced was CD4+ T cells from blood, taken before liver transplant. In nucleotide form, the sequence is TGCGCCAGCAGCTTTAATGAGAACACTGAAGCTTTCTTT. The encoded protein is CASSFNENTEAFF.